This TCR beta chain comes out of a study of human T cells and chemical hapten exposure. Across the whole study: DPC at 0.01% went onto the upper back in patch tests, read at 6 days.

The study used a library that attached unique molecular identifiers to individual cDNA molecules. TCRdb reanalysed the RACE reads using MiXCR and keeps one entry per CDR3 protein. In the table there are approximately 97,000 distinct CDR3 sequences, over 10% of which are singletons. Described time point: patch test 2, 6 weeks after DPC sensitization. Sample treatment: therapeutic diphenylcyclopropenone sensitization with weekly scalp DPC. Non-pregnant alopecia patients aged 18 to 70, suitable for DPC therapy. The receptor was derived from a woman in her forties with alopecia areata. Some clones in this sample may be carry-over from other donors' samples. Material: whole blood, obtained in connection with sensitization to the hapten diphenylcyclopropenone (DPC).

The CDR3 reads CATSRRQINTEAFF. CDR3 bases: TGTGCCACCAGCAGAAGACAGATCAACACTGAAGCTTTCTTT. This chain joins TRBV15 and TRBJ1-1; the D gene is possibly TRBD1 (5 bases). With 2 bases removed from V and 2 bases from J, the gap between germline ends came to 9 bases. The length of the CDR3 is 14 residues. CDR1 is LNHNV, CDR2 YYDKDF, per germline (reference sequence).